The TCR beta chain under discussion was sequenced for a study of blood T cell repertoires in COVID-19. Method: immunoSEQ multiplex PCR; TCRdb's copy keeps in-frame clones and lacks some. The repertoire holds about 170,000 clones, with roughly 86% as singletons. From germline, CDR1 is GTSNPN and CDR2 SVGIG (reference sequence). The V end lost 3 bases, the J end lost 4 bases, and 21 bases lay between the germline ends. The CDR3 has 16 residues. The TCR originated in an older man with acute or convalescent COVID-19. Sequencing was performed on peripheral blood. The chain joins TRBV30 to TRBJ1-1; possibly TRBD1 for D (6 bases). The CDR3 DNA sequence: TGTGCCTGGAGCTTGACCCCCGCGGGGGCGGGCACTGAAGCTTTCTTT. Protein: CAWSLTPAGAGTEAFF.